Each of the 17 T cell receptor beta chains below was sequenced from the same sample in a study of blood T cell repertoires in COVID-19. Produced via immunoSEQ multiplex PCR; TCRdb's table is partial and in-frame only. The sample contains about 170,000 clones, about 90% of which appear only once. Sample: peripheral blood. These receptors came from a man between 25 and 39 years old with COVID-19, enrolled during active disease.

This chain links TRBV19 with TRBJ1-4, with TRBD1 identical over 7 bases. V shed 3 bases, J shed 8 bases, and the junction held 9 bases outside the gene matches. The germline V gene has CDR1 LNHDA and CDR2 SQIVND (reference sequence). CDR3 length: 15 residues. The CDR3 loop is CASSISRQGGEKLFF. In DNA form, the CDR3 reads TGTGCCAGTAGTATCTCTCGGCAGGGGGGAGAAAAACTGTTTTTT.

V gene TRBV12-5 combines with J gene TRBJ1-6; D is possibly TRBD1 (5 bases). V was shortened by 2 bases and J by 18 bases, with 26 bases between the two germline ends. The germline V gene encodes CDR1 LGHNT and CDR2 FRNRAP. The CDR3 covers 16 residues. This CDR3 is CASGLSKGAVEFTPHF. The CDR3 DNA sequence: TGTGCTAGTGGTTTGTCAAAAGGGGCGGTCGAATTCACCCCCCACTTT.

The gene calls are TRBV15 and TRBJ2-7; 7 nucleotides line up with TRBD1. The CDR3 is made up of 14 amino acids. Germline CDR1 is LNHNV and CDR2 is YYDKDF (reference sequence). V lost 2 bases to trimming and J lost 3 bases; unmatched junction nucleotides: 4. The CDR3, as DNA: TGTGCCACCAGCAGACACGACAGGGACTACGAGCAGTACTTC. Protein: CATSRHDRDYEQYF.

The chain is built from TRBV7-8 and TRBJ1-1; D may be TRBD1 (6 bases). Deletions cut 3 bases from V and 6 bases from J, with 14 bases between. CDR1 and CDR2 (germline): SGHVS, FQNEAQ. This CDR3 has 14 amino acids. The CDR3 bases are TGTGCCAGCAGCTTTACAGGGACGGCTTCTGAAGCTTTCTTT. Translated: CASSFTGTASEAFF.

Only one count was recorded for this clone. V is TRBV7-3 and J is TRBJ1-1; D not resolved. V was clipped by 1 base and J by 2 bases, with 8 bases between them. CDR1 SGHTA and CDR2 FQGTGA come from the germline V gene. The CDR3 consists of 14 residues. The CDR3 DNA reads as TGTGCCAGCAGCTTAAGTGGTAGCAACACTGAAGCTTTCTTT. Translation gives CASSLSGSNTEAFF.

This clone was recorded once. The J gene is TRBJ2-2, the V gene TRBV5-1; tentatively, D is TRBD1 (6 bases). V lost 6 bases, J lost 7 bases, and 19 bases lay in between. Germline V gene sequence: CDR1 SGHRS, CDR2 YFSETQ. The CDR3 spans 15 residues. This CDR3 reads CASKRGQGLDGELFF. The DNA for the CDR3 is TGCGCCAGCAAAAGAGGGCAGGGGTTAGACGGGGAGCTGTTTTTT. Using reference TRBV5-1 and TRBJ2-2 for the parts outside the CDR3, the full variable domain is KAGVTQTPRYLIKTRGQQVTLSCSPISGHRSVSWYQQTPGQGLQFLFEYFSETQRNKGNFPGRFSGRQFSNSRSEMNVSTLELGDSALYLCASKRGQGLDGELFFGEGSRLTVL.

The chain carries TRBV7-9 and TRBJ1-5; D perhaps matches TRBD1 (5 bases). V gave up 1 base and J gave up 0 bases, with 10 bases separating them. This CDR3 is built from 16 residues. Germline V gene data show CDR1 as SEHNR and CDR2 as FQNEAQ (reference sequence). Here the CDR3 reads CASSLVRGRSNQPQHF. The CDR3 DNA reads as TGTGCCAGCAGCTTAGTTAGGGGCCGTAGCAATCAGCCCCAGCATTTT.

CDR3 in amino acids: CASSFSEESANYGYTF. CDR3 DNA sequence: TGTGCCAGCAGTTTTAGTGAGGAATCGGCTAACTATGGCTACACCTTC. The chain carries TRBV27 and TRBJ1-2, with D unclear. This CDR3 is 16 amino acids long. Germline loops: CDR1 MNHEY, CDR2 SMNVEV (reference sequence). V lost 3 bases, J lost 0 bases, and 14 bases lay in between.

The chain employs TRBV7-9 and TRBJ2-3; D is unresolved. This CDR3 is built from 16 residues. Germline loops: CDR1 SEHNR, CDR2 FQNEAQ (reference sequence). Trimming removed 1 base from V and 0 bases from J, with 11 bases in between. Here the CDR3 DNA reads TGTGCCAGCAGCTTAGTCGGGTACACTAGCACAGATACGCAGTATTTT. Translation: CASSLVGYTSTDTQYF.

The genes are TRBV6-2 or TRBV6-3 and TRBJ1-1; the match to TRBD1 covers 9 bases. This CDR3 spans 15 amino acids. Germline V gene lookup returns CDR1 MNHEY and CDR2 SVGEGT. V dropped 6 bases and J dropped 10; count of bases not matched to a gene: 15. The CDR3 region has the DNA TGTGCCAGCAGCCCCCTAATGACAGGGGGGAAGGGAGCTTTCTTT. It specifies CASSPLMTGGKGAFF.

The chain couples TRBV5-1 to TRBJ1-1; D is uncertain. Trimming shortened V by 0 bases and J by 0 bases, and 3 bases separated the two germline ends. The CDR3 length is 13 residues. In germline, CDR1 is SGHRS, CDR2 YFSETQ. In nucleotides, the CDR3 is TGCGCCAGCAGCTTGGGAGTGAACACTGAAGCTTTCTTT. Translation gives CASSLGVNTEAFF.

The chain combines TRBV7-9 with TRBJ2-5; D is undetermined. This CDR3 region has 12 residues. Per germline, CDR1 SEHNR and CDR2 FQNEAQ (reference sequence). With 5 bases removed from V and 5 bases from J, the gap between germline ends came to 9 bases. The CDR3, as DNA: TGTGCCAGCAGCCCTACTCACGAGACCCAGTACTTC. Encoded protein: CASSPTHETQYF.

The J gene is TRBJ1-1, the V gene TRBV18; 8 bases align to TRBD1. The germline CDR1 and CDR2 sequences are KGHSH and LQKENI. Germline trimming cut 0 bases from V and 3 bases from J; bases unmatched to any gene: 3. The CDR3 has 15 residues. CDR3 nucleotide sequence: TGTGCCAGCTCACCACCGAACAGGGGGGACACTGAAGCTTTCTTT. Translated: CASSPPNRGDTEAFF.

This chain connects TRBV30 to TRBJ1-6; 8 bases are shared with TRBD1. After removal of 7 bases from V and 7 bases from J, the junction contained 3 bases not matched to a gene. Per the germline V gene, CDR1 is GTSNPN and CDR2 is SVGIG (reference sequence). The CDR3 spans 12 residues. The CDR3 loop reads CAYRTGNSPLHF. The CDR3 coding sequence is TGTGCCTATAGGACAGGGAATTCACCCCTCCACTTT.

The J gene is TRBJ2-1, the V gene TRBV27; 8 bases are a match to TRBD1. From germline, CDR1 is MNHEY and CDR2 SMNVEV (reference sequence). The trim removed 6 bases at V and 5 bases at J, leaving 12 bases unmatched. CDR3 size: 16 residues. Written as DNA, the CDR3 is TGTGCCAGCAGACTTAAGGGGGACAGGTGGGACAATGAGCAGTTCTTC. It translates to CASRLKGDRWDNEQFF.

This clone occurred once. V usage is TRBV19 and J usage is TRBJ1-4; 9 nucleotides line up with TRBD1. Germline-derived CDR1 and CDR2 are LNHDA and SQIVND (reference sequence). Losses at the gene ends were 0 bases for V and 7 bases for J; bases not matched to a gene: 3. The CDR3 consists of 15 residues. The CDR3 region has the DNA TGTGCCAGTAGTATAGAGGACAGGGGAGGTGAAAAACTGTTTTTT. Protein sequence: CASSIEDRGGEKLFF.

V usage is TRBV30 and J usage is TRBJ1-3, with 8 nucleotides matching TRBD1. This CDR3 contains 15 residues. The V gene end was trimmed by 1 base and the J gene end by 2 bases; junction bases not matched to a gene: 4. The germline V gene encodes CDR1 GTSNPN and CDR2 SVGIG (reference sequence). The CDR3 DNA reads TGTGCCTGGAGTGCCTTCAGGGGGCCTGGAAACACCATATATTTT. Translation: CAWSAFRGPGNTIYF.